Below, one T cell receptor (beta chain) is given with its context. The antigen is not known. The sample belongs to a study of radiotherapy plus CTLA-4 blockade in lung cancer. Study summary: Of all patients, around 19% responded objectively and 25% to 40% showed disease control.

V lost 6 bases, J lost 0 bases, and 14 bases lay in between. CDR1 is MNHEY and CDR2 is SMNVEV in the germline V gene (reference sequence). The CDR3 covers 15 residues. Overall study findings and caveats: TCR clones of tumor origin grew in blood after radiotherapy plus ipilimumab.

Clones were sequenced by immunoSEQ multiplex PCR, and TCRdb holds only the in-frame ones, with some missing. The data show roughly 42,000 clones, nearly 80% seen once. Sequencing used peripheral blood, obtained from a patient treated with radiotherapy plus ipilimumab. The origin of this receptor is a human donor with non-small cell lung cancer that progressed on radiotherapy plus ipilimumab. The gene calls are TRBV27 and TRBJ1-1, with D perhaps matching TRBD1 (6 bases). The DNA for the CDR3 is TGTGCCAGCAGACCCCCGCAGGGGTTGAACACTGAAGCTTTCTTT. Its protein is CASRPPQGLNTEAFF.